A selection of T cell receptor beta chains follows, all from one sample in a study of identical twins. TCRdb fed the 5' RACE reads into MiXCR, producing one record per CDR3 protein. The sample lists 600,000 to 800,000 distinct CDR3 sequences; around 20% were seen once. These data also formed part of another study, on T cells expressing NK-cell markers.

The material sequenced was PBMCs. Receptors originate from a woman in her late teens or twenties in good health. The CDR3 runs from the conserved cysteine through the conserved F or W. A D gene is named only where the DNA matches it firmly. Clone size is not always given. Where it is, it says once, few, many or a class for expanded clones.

J gene,D gene,V gene,clone size,CDR3 DNA,CDR3 protein
TRBJ2-7,TRBD1,TRBV12-3/TRBV12-4,few,TGTGCCAGCAGTTTTCGGACAGGGAGGCACGAGCAGTACTTC,CASSFRTGRHEQYF
TRBJ2-7,.,TRBV6-1,.,TGTGCCAGCAGTCCCCCGCCGGGGCTAAAATCCTACGAGCAGTACTTC,CASSPPPGLKSYEQYF
TRBJ1-1,.,TRBV7-8,many,TGTGCCAGCAGCTTTCGGGCGGGCGGTTCGACTGAAGCTTTCTTT,CASSFRAGGSTEAFF
TRBJ2-3,TRBD1,TRBV20-1,few,TGCAGTGCTAGAGATCAGGGGGTATCCCAGTATTTT,CSARDQGVSQYF
TRBJ1-1,.,TRBV20-1,.,TGCAGTGCCCTCAGGGGGAACACTGAAGCTTTCTTT,CSALRGNTEAFF
TRBJ2-7,.,TRBV9,many,TGTGCCAGCAGCGGGATGAATGACGAGCAGTACTTC,CASSGMNDEQYF
TRBJ1-2,TRBD1,TRBV20-1,few,TGCAGTGCAGACAGGGGGAGCGGTTATGGCTACACCTTC,CSADRGSGYGYTF
TRBJ1-5,.,TRBV7-2,many,TGTGCCAGCAGCCAGGGTAGGAGCAATCAGCCCCAGCATTTT,CASSQGRSNQPQHF
TRBJ2-7,.,TRBV20-1,few,TGCAGTGCTAGGAGGGGGTCTACCTACGAGCAGTACTTC,CSARRGSTYEQYF
TRBJ2-1,.,TRBV4-3,.,TGCGCCAGCAGCCATACGAATAGCGGTTACAATGAGCAGTTCTTC,CASSHTNSGYNEQFF
TRBJ1-2,TRBD1,TRBV12-3/TRBV12-4,.,TGTGCCAGCAGTTCGACAGGGGGCTTCTATGGCTACACCTTC,CASSSTGGFYGYTF
TRBJ1-2,TRBD1,TRBV29-1,.,TGCAGCGTTGAAGATAGACAGGGTATTTTCTATGGCTACACCTTC,CSVEDRQGIFYGYTF
TRBJ2-1,.,TRBV12-3/TRBV12-4,few,TGTGCCAGCACTCAAAACGGGGTGACGGGTGATGAGCAGTTCTTC,CASTQNGVTGDEQFF
TRBJ2-1,TRBD2,TRBV29-1,.,TGCAGCGTTGACGCGGGGGGAAATTACAATGAGCAGTTCTTC,CSVDAGGNYNEQFF
TRBJ2-3,TRBD2,TRBV11-3,few,TGTGCCAGCAGCTTACCCCGCGGGGGTGATACGCAGTATTTT,CASSLPRGGDTQYF
TRBJ1-1,.,TRBV5-6,few,TGTGCCAGCATCATAGGGGGACTCGGTGGGACTGAAGCTTTCTTT,CASIIGGLGGTEAFF
TRBJ1-1,TRBD1,TRBV7-9,.,TGTGCCAGTTCCGCTGTCGGGACAGGGGACACTGAAGCTTTCTTT,CASSAVGTGDTEAFF
TRBJ2-6,.,TRBV11-2,.,TGTGCCAGCAGCTCCCCCCCCTGGGCCAACGTCCTGACTTTC,CASSSPPWANVLTF
TRBJ2-3,TRBD2,TRBV6-1,.,TGTGCCAGCAGCTCACTAGCGGGGCAGGTAGATACGCAGTATTTT,CASSSLAGQVDTQYF
TRBJ2-3,.,TRBV12-3/TRBV12-4,many,TGTGCCAGCAGTCCATCATCAGATACGCAGTATTTT,CASSPSSDTQYF
TRBJ2-1,.,TRBV20-1,.,TGCAGTGCTAGAGCCCTAGCGTTCCGCAATGAGCAGTTCTTC,CSARALAFRNEQFF
TRBJ2-1,.,TRBV24-1,many,TGTGCCACCAGTGATTCCATGAATGAGCAGTTCTTC,CATSDSMNEQFF
TRBJ2-1,TRBD1,TRBV9,few,TGTGCCAGCAGCGGGGGGGACGGGACAGGGCAGTTCTTC,CASSGGDGTGQFF
TRBJ2-3,.,TRBV10-3,few,TGTGCCACCCAGGGACCCGGCACAGATACGCAGTATTTT,CATQGPGTDTQYF
TRBJ1-2,.,TRBV4-2,.,TGTGCCAGCAGCCAAGAGGGAGGGCTAGCTAACTATGGCTACACCTTC,CASSQEGGLANYGYTF
TRBJ2-7,TRBD2,TRBV20-1,.,TGCGTTGCTACCTTAGCGGGAGCGACCTACGAGCAGTACTTC,CVATLAGATYEQYF
TRBJ1-1,.,TRBV20-1,.,TGCAGTGCTCAACCGACAGTCGAAGCTTTCTTT,CSAQPTVEAFF
TRBJ2-5,.,TRBV11-2,.,TGTGCCAGCAGCTATAGGGACTTCCAAGAGACCCAGTACTTC,CASSYRDFQETQYF
TRBJ2-3,.,TRBV7-6,once,TGTGCCAGCAGCTTAGGGGCAGGACTTCAGACAGATACGCAGTATTTT,CASSLGAGLQTDTQYF
TRBJ2-7,.,TRBV20-1,few,TGCAGTGCTAGGATGGGGGTCCTCTACGAGCAGTACTTC,CSARMGVLYEQYF
TRBJ2-3,.,TRBV29-1,.,TGCAGCGTTATGGATGGCACAGATACGCAGTATTTT,CSVMDGTDTQYF
TRBJ2-7,.,TRBV6-1,.,TGTGCCAGCAGTCTAACCCTGCAGGGCACCTACGAGCAGTACTTC,CASSLTLQGTYEQYF
TRBJ2-5,.,TRBV7-8,few,TGTGCCAGCAGCTCCGACCTATATCAAGAGACCCAGTACTTC,CASSSDLYQETQYF
TRBJ1-2,.,TRBV5-1,few,TGCGCCAGCAGCGGAGATAACTATGGCTACACCTTC,CASSGDNYGYTF
TRBJ2-2,.,TRBV2,many,TGTGCCAGCAGTGCGAGGGTTAGTTCCGGGGAGCTGTTTTTT,CASSARVSSGELFF
TRBJ2-3,.,TRBV29-1,many,TGCAGCGTTGTCAGGGGCGCAGATACGCAGTATTTT,CSVVRGADTQYF
TRBJ2-7,.,TRBV7-2,.,TGTGCCAGCAGCTGGTATGGTGGAAGCGACGAGCAGTACTTC,CASSWYGGSDEQYF
TRBJ2-5,.,TRBV12-3/TRBV12-4,.,TGTGCCAGCAGCATCCAGCGGGAGACCCAGTACTTC,CASSIQRETQYF
TRBJ2-2,.,TRBV10-3,.,TGTGCCATCAGTGAGTTGGGCGCGAACACCGGGGAGCTGTTTTTT,CAISELGANTGELFF
TRBJ2-2,TRBD1,TRBV7-2,few,TGTGCCAGCAGCCGACAGGGGGCGGACACCGGGGAGCTGTTTTTT,CASSRQGADTGELFF
TRBJ2-7,TRBD1,TRBV27,.,TGTGCCAGCAGGCTAGGGACAGGGGGGCGGGAGCAGTACTTC,CASRLGTGGREQYF
TRBJ1-1,TRBD1,TRBV12-3/TRBV12-4,few,TGTGCCAGCAGTCCGACAGGGCACACTGAAGCTTTCTTT,CASSPTGHTEAFF
TRBJ2-7,.,TRBV20-1,.,TGCAGTGCCTTTCGTCCGGCTGGTAGCTCCTACGAGCAGTACTTC,CSAFRPAGSSYEQYF
TRBJ1-2,.,TRBV7-2,.,TGTGCCAGCAGCCACCGGGGGGTTGGCTACACCTTC,CASSHRGVGYTF
TRBJ1-2,.,TRBV6-1,.,TGTGCCAGCAGGGGGTGGGACTATGGCTACACCTTC,CASRGWDYGYTF
TRBJ1-3,.,TRBV29-1,many,TGCAGCGTCGAGACAGTTCTCCACTCTGGAAACACCATATATTTT,CSVETVLHSGNTIYF
TRBJ2-3,.,TRBV29-1,many,TGCAGCGTTGAGGTCACAGATACGCAGTATTTT,CSVEVTDTQYF
TRBJ1-5,.,TRBV27,.,TGTGCCAGTAAGGGAGGGCGCAATCAGCCCCAGCATTTT,CASKGGRNQPQHF
TRBJ2-1,.,TRBV9,.,TGTGCCAGCAGCGTTCAGGGGGGGTCTTTGATTGAGCAGTTCTTC,CASSVQGGSLIEQFF
TRBJ2-3,.,TRBV5-1,.,TGCGCCAGCAGCTTAGACCCGGGACTTAGCACAGATACGCAGTATTTT,CASSLDPGLSTDTQYF
TRBJ2-7,.,TRBV12-3/TRBV12-4,few,TGTGCCAGCAGTTTTGGCCTGAACGAGCAGTACTTC,CASSFGLNEQYF
TRBJ2-5,.,TRBV4-3,.,TGCGCCAGCAGCCCTGCCCGCGGGGCAGGAGAGACCCAGTACTTC,CASSPARGAGETQYF
TRBJ2-3,TRBD1,TRBV18,.,TGTGCCAGCTCACCCTGGACAGGACTCCTAGATACGCAGTATTTT,CASSPWTGLLDTQYF
TRBJ1-2,TRBD1,TRBV5-4,.,TGTGCCAGCAGCTCAGGACAGGGCCTCGGTGTCTATGGCTACACCTTC,CASSSGQGLGVYGYTF
TRBJ2-3,.,TRBV6-1,few,TGTGCCAGCAGTCGCGGACTCAGCACTAGCACAGATACGCAGTATTTT,CASSRGLSTSTDTQYF